The 8 T cell receptor beta chains below all came from one sample that was sequenced in a study of blood T cell repertoires in COVID-19. The assay was immunoSEQ multiplex PCR, and TCRdb's table has in-frame clones only and misses some. The sample lists some 670,000 clones, about 90% occurring once. The material sequenced was peripheral blood. Receptor source: a woman under 30 with acute or convalescent COVID-19.

This chain uses TRBV6-5 with TRBJ1-1; TRBD1 aligns across 9 bases. The CDR3 runs to 14 residues. The germline CDR1 and CDR2 sequences are MNHEY and SVGAGI. After removal of 10 bases from V and 4 bases from J, the junction contained 10 bases not matched to a gene. CDR3 protein: CATRKTGGSTEAFF. The CDR3 DNA reads as TGTGCCACCAGGAAGACAGGGGGAAGCACTGAAGCTTTCTTT.

The rearrangement links TRBV5-4 to TRBJ1-1; 9 bases map to TRBD1. CDR1 is SGHNT and CDR2 is YYREEE in the germline V gene (reference sequence). This CDR3 is 16 amino acids long. V was pared by 5 bases and J by 3 bases, with 11 bases of the junction left unmatched. CDR3 DNA: TGTGCCAGCAGGGTACAGGGGGCGCCTCTTTACACTGAAGCTTTCTTT. This codes for CASRVQGAPLYTEAFF.

The chain carries TRBV6-5 and TRBJ1-1, with 10 bases identical to TRBD1. Germline lookup yields CDR1 MNHEY and CDR2 SVGAGI. The trim removed 5 bases at V and 11 bases at J, leaving 14 bases unmatched. The CDR3 sequence is 15 residues long. CDR3 loop: CASSSLTGGPHWAFF. The CDR3 nucleotides are TGTGCCAGCAGTAGCCTGACAGGGGGCCCCCATTGGGCTTTCTTT.

The chain combines TRBV10-1 with TRBJ2-7; tentatively, D is TRBD1 (6 bases). Trimming took off 8 bases at V and 4 bases at J, with 30 bases between the two ends. Germline CDR1 reads WNHNN; CDR2 reads SYGVQD (reference sequence). The CDR3 loop spans 18 amino acids. CDR3 region: CASGGRGTTLLLHYEQYF. As DNA, the CDR3 is TGCGCCAGCGGAGGCAGGGGCACTACCCTTTTACTCCATTACGAGCAGTACTTC.

The chain couples TRBV24-1 to TRBJ1-2; D call uncertain. With 5 bases removed from V and 3 bases from J, the gap between germline ends came to 9 bases. The CDR3 contains 13 residues. CDR1 is KGHDR, CDR2 SFDVKD, per germline. CDR3 sequence (DNA): TGTGCCACCAGTGGCGGGTTCGACTATGGCTACACCTTC. Translated, it gives CATSGGFDYGYTF.

The rearrangement uses TRBV18 and TRBJ2-7, with a possible D match to TRBD2 (5 bases). CDR3 length equals 12 residues. V lost 6 bases, J lost 2 bases, and 8 bases lay in between. Germline CDR1 is KGHSH and CDR2 is LQKENI. CDR3: CASSPGTYEQYF. CDR3 nucleotide sequence: TGTGCCAGCTCCCCGGGGACCTACGAGCAGTACTTC.

This clone was seen more than once but under ten times. This chain joins TRBV4-2 and TRBJ2-5, with 8 bases lining up with TRBD2. Germline V gene data show CDR1 as LGHNA and CDR2 as YNFKEQ. This CDR3 is 15 amino acids long. V trimming: 4 bases; J trimming: 2 bases; junction bases outside the gene matches: 6. In nucleotides, the CDR3 is TGTGCCAGCAGCCCGGGCGGGGGGCCTCAAGAGACCCAGTACTTC. Its translation is CASSPGGGPQETQYF.

This clone was observed a single time. This sequence joins TRBV5-1 and TRBJ2-2; 14 bases map to TRBD2. This CDR3 is built from 16 residues. J gave up 9 bases and V 2 bases, and 6 bases lay outside the gene matches. Germline V gives CDR1 SGHRS, CDR2 YFSETQ. The CDR3 loop reads CASSFGLAGGNRELFF. The CDR3 nucleotides are TGCGCCAGCAGCTTCGGACTAGCGGGGGGCAACCGGGAGCTGTTTTTT.